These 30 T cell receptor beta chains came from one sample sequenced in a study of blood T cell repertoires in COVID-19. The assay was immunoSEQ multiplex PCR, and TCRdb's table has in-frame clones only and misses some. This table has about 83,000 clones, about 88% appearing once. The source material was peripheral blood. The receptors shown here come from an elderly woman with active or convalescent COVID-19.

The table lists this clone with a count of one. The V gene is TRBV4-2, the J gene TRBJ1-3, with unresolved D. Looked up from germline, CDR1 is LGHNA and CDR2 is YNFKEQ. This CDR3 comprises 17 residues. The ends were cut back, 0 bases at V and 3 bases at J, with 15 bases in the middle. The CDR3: CASSQDLVGSGGNTIYF. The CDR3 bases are TGTGCCAGCAGCCAAGATTTGGTAGGATCAGGTGGAAACACCATATATTTT.

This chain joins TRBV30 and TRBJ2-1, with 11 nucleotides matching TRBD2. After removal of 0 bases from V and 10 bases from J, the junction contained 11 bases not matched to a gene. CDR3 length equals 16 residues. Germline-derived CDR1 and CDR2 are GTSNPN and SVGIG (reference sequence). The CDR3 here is CAWSVGVAGGLKEQFF. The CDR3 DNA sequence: TGTGCCTGGAGTGTAGGGGTAGCGGGGGGGCTTAAGGAGCAGTTCTTC.

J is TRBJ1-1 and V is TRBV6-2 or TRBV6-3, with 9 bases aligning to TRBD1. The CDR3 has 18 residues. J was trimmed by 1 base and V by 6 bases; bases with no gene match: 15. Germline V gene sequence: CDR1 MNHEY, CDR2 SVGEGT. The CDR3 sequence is CASSRLAGTGWANTEAFF. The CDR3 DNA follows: TGTGCCAGCAGCAGACTGGCCGGGACAGGGTGGGCGAACACTGAAGCTTTCTTT.

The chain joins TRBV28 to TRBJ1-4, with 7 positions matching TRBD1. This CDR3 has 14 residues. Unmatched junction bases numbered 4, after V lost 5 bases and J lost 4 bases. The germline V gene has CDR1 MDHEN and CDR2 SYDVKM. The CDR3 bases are TGTGCCAGCAGTCTACAGGGGTATAATGAAAAACTGTTTTTT. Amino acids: CASSLQGYNEKLFF.

CDR3 loop: CASRTLRLAGGSYEQYF. CDR3 sequence (DNA): TGTGCCAGCAGAACACTGCGACTAGCGGGGGGCTCCTACGAGCAGTACTTC. The chain is built from TRBV2 and TRBJ2-7; 13 bases match TRBD2. The germline V gene has CDR1 SNHLY and CDR2 FYNNEI. This CDR3 contains 17 residues. V was pared by 6 bases and J by 0 bases, with 8 bases of the junction left unmatched.

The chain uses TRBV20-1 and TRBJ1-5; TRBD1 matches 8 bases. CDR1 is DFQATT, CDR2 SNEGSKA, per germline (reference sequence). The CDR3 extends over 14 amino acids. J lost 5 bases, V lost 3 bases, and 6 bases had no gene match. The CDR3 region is CSASGQGRHQPQHF. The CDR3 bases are TGCAGTGCTAGTGGACAGGGCCGCCATCAGCCCCAGCATTTT.

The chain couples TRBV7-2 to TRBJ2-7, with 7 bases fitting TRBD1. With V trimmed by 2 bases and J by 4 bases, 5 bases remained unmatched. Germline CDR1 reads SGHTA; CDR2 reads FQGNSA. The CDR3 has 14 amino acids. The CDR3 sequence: CASSLRDSPYEQYF. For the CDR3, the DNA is TGTGCCAGCAGCTTAAGGGACAGTCCGTACGAGCAGTACTTC.

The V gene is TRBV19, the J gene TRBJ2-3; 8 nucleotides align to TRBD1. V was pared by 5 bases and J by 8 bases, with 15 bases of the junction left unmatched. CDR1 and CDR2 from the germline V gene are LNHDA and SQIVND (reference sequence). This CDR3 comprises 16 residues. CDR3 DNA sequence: TGTGCCAGTAGTCTCTGGACAGGGAAGAGTGGAGGTACGCAGTATTTT. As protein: CASSLWTGKSGGTQYF.

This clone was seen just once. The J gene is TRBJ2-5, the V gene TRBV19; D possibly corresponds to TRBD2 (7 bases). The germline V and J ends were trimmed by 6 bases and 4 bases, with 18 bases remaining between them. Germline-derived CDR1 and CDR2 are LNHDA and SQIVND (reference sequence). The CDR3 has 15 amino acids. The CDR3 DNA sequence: TGTGCCAGTAGGGTCGAGGGGGGGCCTCGAGAGACCCAGTACTTC. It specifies CASRVEGGPRETQYF.

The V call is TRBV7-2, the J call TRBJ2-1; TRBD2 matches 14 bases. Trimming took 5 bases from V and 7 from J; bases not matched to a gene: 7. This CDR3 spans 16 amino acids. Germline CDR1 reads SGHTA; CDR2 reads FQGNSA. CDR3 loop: CASSHGLAGGENEQFF. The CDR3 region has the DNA TGTGCCAGCAGCCACGGACTAGCGGGGGGCGAGAATGAGCAGTTCTTC.

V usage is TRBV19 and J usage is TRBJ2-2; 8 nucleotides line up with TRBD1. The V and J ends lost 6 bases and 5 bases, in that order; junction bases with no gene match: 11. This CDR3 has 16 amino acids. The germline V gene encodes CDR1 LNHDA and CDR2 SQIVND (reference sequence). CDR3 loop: CASSSGQGAMTGELFF. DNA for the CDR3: TGTGCCAGTAGCAGCGGCCAGGGGGCGATGACCGGGGAGCTGTTTTTT.

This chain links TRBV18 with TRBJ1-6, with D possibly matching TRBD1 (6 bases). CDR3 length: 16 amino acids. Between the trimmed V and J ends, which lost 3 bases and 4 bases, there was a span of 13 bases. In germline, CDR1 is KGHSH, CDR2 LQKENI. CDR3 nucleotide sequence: TGTGCCAGCTCACCCTCTCAACAGGGTTATAATTCACCCCTCCACTTT. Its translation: CASSPSQQGYNSPLHF.

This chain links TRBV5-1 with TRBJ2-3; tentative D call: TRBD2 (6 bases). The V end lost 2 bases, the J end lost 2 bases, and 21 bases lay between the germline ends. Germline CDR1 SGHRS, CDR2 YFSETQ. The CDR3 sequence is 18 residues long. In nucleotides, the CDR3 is TGCGCCAGCAGCTTCAGAGCGGGTCAACTATTAACCACAGATACGCAGTATTTT. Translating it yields CASSFRAGQLLTTDTQYF.

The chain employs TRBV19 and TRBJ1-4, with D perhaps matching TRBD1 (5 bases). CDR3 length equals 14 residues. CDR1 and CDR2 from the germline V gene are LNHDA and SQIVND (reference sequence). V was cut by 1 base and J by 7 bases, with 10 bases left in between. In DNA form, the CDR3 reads TGTGCCAGTAGTATAGTGGGGCCCGGTGAAAAACTGTTTTTT. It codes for CASSIVGPGEKLFF.

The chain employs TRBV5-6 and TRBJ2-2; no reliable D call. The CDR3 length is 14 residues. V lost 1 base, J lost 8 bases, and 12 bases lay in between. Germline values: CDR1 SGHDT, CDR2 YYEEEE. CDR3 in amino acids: CASSLFSSPGELFF. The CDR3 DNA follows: TGTGCCAGCAGCTTGTTTTCAAGCCCTGGGGAGCTGTTTTTT.

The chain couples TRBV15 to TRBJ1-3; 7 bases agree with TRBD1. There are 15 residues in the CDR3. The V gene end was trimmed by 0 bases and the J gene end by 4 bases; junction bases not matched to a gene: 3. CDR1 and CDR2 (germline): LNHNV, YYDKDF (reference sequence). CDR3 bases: TGTGCCACCAGCAGAGATCGACAGGGAGGAAACACCATATATTTT. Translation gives CATSRDRQGGNTIYF.

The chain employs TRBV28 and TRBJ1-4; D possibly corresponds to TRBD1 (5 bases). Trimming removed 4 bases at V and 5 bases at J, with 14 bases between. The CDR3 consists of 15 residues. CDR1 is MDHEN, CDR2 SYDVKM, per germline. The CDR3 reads CASSYLGTANEKLFF. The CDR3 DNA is TGTGCCAGCAGTTACCTGGGGACTGCGAATGAAAAACTGTTTTTT.

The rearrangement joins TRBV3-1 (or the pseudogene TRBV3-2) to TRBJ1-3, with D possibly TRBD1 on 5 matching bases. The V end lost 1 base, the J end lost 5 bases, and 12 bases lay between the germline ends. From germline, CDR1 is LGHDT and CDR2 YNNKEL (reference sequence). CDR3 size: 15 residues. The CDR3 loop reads CASSQVGGSRNTIYF. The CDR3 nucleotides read TGTGCCAGCAGCCAAGTTGGGGGGTCGCGAAACACCATATATTTT.

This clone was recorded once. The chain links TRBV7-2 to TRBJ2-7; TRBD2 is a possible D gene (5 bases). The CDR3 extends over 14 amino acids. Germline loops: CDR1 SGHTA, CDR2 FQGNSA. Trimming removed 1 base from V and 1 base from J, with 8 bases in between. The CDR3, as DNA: TGTGCCAGCAGCTTAGACAGAGGGTCCTACGAGCAGTACTTC. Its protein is CASSLDRGSYEQYF.

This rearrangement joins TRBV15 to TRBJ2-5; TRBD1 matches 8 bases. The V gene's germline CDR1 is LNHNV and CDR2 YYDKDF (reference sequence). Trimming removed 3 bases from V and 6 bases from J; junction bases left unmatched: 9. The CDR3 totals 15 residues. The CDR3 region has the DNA TGTGCCACCAGCAGGGACGGACAGGGTGGGCAGACCCAGTACTTC. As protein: CATSRDGQGGQTQYF.

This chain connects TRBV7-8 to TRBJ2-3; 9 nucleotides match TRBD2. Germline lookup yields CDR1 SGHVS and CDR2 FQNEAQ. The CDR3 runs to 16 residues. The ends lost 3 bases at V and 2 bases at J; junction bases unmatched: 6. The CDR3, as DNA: TGTGCCAGCAGCTTGGACAGCGGGGGGCCCACAGATACGCAGTATTTT. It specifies CASSLDSGGPTDTQYF. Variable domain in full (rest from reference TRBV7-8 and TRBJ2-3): GAGVSQSPRYKVAKRGQDVALRCDPISGHVSLFWYQQALGQGPEFLTYFQNEAQLDKSGLPSDRFFAERPEGSVSTLKIQRTQQEDSAVYLCASSLDSGGPTDTQYFGPGTRLTVL.

The CDR3 loop is CASSFRDRHTYEQYF. CDR3 nucleotide sequence: TGTGCCAGCAGTTTCAGGGACAGGCACACCTACGAGCAGTACTTC. The V and J genes are TRBV5-6 and TRBJ2-7, with 8 bases fitting TRBD1. The length of the CDR3 is 15 residues. CDR1 and CDR2 (germline): SGHDT, YYEEEE. V was clipped by 5 bases and J by 2 bases; unmatched bases: 9.

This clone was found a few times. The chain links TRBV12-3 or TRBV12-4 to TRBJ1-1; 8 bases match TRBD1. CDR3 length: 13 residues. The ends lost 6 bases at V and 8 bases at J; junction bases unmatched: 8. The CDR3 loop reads CASRMGQASEAFF. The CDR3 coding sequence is TGTGCCAGCAGAATGGGACAGGCTTCCGAAGCTTTCTTT.

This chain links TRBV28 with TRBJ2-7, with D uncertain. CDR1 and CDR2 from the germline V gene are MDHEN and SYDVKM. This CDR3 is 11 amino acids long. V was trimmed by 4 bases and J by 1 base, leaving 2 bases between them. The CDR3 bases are TGTGCCAGCAGTTCTTCCTACGAGCAGTACTTC. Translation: CASSSSYEQYF.

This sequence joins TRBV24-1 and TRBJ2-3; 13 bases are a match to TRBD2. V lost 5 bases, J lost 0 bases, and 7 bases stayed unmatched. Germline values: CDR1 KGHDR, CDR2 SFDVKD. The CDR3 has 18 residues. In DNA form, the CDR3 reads TGTGCCACCAGTGGTCCGACTAGCGGGGGGCGTAGCACAGATACGCAGTATTTT. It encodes CATSGPTSGGRSTDTQYF.

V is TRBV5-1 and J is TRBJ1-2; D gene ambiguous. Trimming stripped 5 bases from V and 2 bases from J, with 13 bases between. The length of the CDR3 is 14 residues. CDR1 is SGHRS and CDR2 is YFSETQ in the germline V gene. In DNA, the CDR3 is TGCGCCAGCAGTTCGACTTCGGGGAACTATGGCTACACCTTC. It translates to CASSSTSGNYGYTF.

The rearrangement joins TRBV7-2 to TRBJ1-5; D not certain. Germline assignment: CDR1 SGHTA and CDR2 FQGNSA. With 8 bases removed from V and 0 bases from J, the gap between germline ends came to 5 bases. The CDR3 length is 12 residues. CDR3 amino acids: CASSYSNQPQHF. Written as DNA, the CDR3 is TGTGCCAGCTCGTATAGCAATCAGCCCCAGCATTTT.

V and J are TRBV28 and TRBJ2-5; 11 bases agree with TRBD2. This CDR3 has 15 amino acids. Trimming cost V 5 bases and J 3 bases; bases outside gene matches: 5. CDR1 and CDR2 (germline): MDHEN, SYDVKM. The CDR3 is CASSPQTSGKETQYF. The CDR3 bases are TGTGCCAGCAGTCCCCAGACTAGCGGGAAAGAGACCCAGTACTTC. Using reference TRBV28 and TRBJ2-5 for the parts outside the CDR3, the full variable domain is DVKVTQSSRYLVKRTGEKVFLECVQDMDHENMFWYRQDPGLGLRLIYFSYDVKMKEKGDIPEGYSVSREKKERFSLILESASTNQTSMYLCASSPQTSGKETQYFGPGTRLLVL.

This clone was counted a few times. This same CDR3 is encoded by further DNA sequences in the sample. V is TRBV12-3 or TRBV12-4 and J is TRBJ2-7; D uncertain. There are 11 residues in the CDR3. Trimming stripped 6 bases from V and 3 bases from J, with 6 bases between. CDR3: CASSHSYEQYF. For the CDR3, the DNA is TGTGCCAGCAGCCATAGCTACGAGCAGTACTTC.

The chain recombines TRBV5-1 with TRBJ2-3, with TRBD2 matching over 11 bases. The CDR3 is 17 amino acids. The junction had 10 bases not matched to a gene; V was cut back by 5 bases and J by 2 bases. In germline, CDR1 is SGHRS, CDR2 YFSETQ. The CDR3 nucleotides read TGCGCCAGCAGACGAACCACTAGCGGGGGATACACAGATACGCAGTATTTT. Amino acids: CASRRTTSGGYTDTQYF.